This TCR beta chain stems from a study of blood T cell repertoires in COVID-19. Profiled with immunoSEQ multiplex PCR; TCRdb holds only in-frame clones, not every one. In the table there are about 40,000 clones, about four fifths of which are singletons. The CDR3 runs to 14 residues. V lost 1 base to trimming and J lost 3 bases, with 9 bases between them. Germline V gene data show CDR1 as LNHDA and CDR2 as SQIVND (reference sequence). The receptor comes from a human donor with acute or convalescent COVID-19. The donor label of this sample is uncertain. The chain links TRBV19 to TRBJ2-5; a weak D match, TRBD2 (6 bases). The material sequenced was peripheral blood. CDR3: CASSIGGGEETQYF. The DNA for the CDR3 is TGTGCCAGTAGTATAGGAGGCGGGGAAGAGACCCAGTACTTC.